This TCR beta chain comes out of a study of T cell changes during pregnancy in multiple sclerosis. This clone came up once. The data were produced by immunoSEQ multiplex PCR, yet TCRdb's version contains in-frame clones alone and is incomplete. The repertoire holds roughly 110,000 clones, with around 90% as singletons. The TCR sequence derives from a female donor with multiple sclerosis, enrolled in a pregnancy study. The sequencing used peripheral blood, collected in the third trimester of pregnancy.

The CDR3 loop reads CASTRTGVNEQFF. The CDR3, as DNA: TGCGCCAGCACCCGGACAGGGGTCAATGAGCAGTTCTTC. The V gene is TRBV23-1, the J gene TRBJ2-1; 9 bases match TRBD1. TRBV23-1 is an ORF for which the function is uncertain. Losses at the gene ends were 7 bases for V and 6 bases for J; bases not matched to a gene: 4. This CDR3 contains 13 residues.